The 8 T cell receptor beta chains reported below all come from one sample, sequenced in a study of identical twins. TCRdb reprocessed the 5' RACE reads with MiXCR, giving one entry per CDR3 protein. The table has around 960,000 distinct CDR3 sequences, over 9% seen once; the top ten hold under 2%. These data also formed part of another study, on yellow fever vaccine responses in identical twins.

Sequenced: PBMCs. Source of these receptors: a woman in her late teens or twenties in good health.

The chain combines TRBV2 with TRBJ2-1; D is unresolved. From germline, CDR1 is SNHLY and CDR2 FYNNEI. Between the trimmed V and J ends, which lost 2 bases and 5 bases, there was a span of 16 bases. The CDR3 runs 16 residues. CDR3 DNA: TGTGCCAGCAGTGAACTCGGCCTTCGTGGGGACAATGAGCAGTTCTTC. It translates to CASSELGLRGDNEQFF.

This clonotype has a handful of counts. V is TRBV20-1 and J is TRBJ2-7; 7 bases line up with TRBD2. CDR3 length equals 15 residues. The V segment lost 0 bases and the J segment 3 bases; nucleotides outside the gene matches: 8. The germline gives CDR1 DFQATT, CDR2 SNEGSKA (reference sequence). CDR3 sequence (DNA): TGCAGTGCTAGAGATCGGCGGCTAGCGGTCTACGAGCAGTACTTC. This encodes CSARDRRLAVYEQYF.

This chain's CDR3 is CSARRHQGAGTDTQYF. CDR3 coding DNA: TGCAGTGCTAGACGACACCAGGGCGCCGGCACAGATACGCAGTATTTT. The chain is built from TRBV20-1 and TRBJ2-3, with D maybe TRBD1 (5 bases). V was clipped by 2 bases and J by 1 base, with 16 bases between them. Germline V gene sequence: CDR1 DFQATT, CDR2 SNEGSKA (reference sequence). The CDR3 has 16 residues.

This clonotype was detected a few times. This chain connects TRBV2 to TRBJ2-1; D may be TRBD2 (5 bases). V dropped 1 base and J dropped 8 bases, with 12 bases sitting between them. CDR1 and CDR2 (germline): SNHLY, FYNNEI. The CDR3 contains 14 residues. CDR3 sequence reads: CASSEEGVRDEQFF. CDR3 DNA: TGTGCCAGCAGTGAAGAGGGAGTTCGGGATGAGCAGTTCTTC.

This clonotype showed up just a few times. The CDR3 bases are TGTGCCAGCAGTCTAGTGGCGGGGGACGAGCAGTACGTC. Its protein product is CASSLVAGDEQYV. The V gene is TRBV27, the J gene TRBJ2-7; 7 bases align to TRBD2. Germline assignment: CDR1 MNHEY and CDR2 SMNVEV (reference sequence). V trimming: 5 bases; J trimming: 5 bases; junction bases outside the gene matches: 6. The CDR3 is made up of 13 amino acids.

The rearrangement joins TRBV5-1 to TRBJ2-3, with no clear D. V lost 0 bases to trimming and J lost 1 base, with 12 bases between them. CDR3 length equals 16 residues. Germline loops: CDR1 SGHRS, CDR2 YFSETQ. CDR3 loop: CASSLESGSGTDTQYF. As DNA, the CDR3 is TGCGCCAGCAGCTTGGAGTCAGGTAGTGGCACAGATACGCAGTATTTT.

This clonotype has at least ten counts. This chain joins TRBV7-9 and TRBJ2-3; TRBD2 matches 8 bases. Germline CDR1 and CDR2: SEHNR and FQNEAQ (reference sequence). Trimming cost V 5 bases and J 4 bases; bases outside gene matches: 2. The CDR3 contains 13 residues. The CDR3 spells CASSGLAADTQYF. In nucleotides, the CDR3 is TGTGCCAGCAGCGGACTAGCAGCAGATACGCAGTATTTT.

This chain joins TRBV27 and TRBJ2-1, with D perhaps being TRBD1 or TRBD2 (5 bases each). Trimming took 2 bases from V and 12 from J, leaving 17 bases between them. This CDR3 is 14 amino acids long. Germline values: CDR1 MNHEY, CDR2 SMNVEV (reference sequence). This CDR3 is CASSLTLGLGGQFF. The CDR3 bases are TGTGCCAGCAGTTTAACACTGGGCCTTGGGGGGCAGTTCTTC.